The rows below give T cell receptor beta chains drawn from one sample of a study of long-term antiretroviral therapy in people with HIV. The method was immunoSEQ multiplex PCR; TCRdb's version includes in-frame clones alone and lacks a portion of them. The repertoire holds 21,000 or so clones, with around 89% as singletons. The sample consisted of unsorted PBMCs, taken 2.3 years after starting antiretroviral therapy. These receptors were obtained from a man aged 55 to 70 with HIV. CDR3s include the opening cysteine and the closing phenylalanine or tryptophan. The D gene is left open where the match is weak. Clone sizes are given selectively: once, few, many, or a class where the clone is expanded.

j_gene,v_gene,abundance,d_gene,CDR3nt,CDR3aa
TRBJ2-1,TRBV15,NA,NA,TGTGCCACCAGCGGGGGATCGGGCCCCTACGATCCCCACAATGAGCAGTTCTTC,CATSGGSGPYDPHNEQFF
TRBJ2-5,TRBV5-8,NA,TRBD1,TGTGCCAGCAGCTCCGGACAGGCGATCCAAGAGACCCAGTACTTC,CASSSGQAIQETQYF
TRBJ2-5,TRBV27,NA,TRBD1,TGTGCCAGCAGTTGGCGGACAGGGGGAGAGACCCAGTACTTC,CASSWRTGGETQYF
TRBJ2-1,TRBV5-1,NA,NA,TGCGCCAGCAGCTTGGGTCCAGGCGGTACCTACAATGAGCAGTTCTTC,CASSLGPGGTYNEQFF
TRBJ2-2,TRBV5-1,NA,NA,TGCGCCAGCAGCTTGGAAAGGGTCACCGGGGAGCTGTTTTTT,CASSLERVTGELFF
TRBJ1-1,TRBV18,NA,NA,TGTGCCAGCTCACCAGATATAGTGGGCAGGGAGGCTTTCTTT,CASSPDIVGREAFF
TRBJ1-4,TRBV5-5,NA,TRBD1,TGTGCCAGCAGCTACCAAGAGACAGGGACCGTAAACGGGCTGTTTTTT,CASSYQETGTVNGLFF
TRBJ2-5,TRBV9,NA,TRBD1,TGTGCCAGCAGCGTAGGACAGGGGGCTTATGAGACCCAGTACTTC,CASSVGQGAYETQYF
TRBJ2-5,TRBV5-1,NA,NA,TGCGCCAGCAGCTGGTACCAAGAGACCCAGTACTTC,CASSWYQETQYF
TRBJ1-5,TRBV28,NA,NA,TGTGCCAGCAGCAGACTCCTGCGGGACGAGGCCCAGCATTTT,CASSRLLRDEAQHF
TRBJ2-7,TRBV19,few,NA,TGTGCCAGTAAACCCGGGACGCCTCCCTACGAGCAGTACTTC,CASKPGTPPYEQYF
TRBJ1-2,TRBV5-1,NA,TRBD1,TGCGCCAGCAGCCTCGGACAGGCCGCAGGCTATGGCTACACCTTC,CASSLGQAAGYGYTF
TRBJ2-7,TRBV5-1,NA,NA,TGCGCCAGCAGCTTGACCCCACCGACCTACGAGCAGTACTTC,CASSLTPPTYEQYF
TRBJ1-1,TRBV2,NA,NA,TGTGCCAGCAGTTTCTTTATGAACACTGAAGCTTTCTTT,CASSFFMNTEAFF
TRBJ2-1,TRBV5-1,NA,TRBD1,TGCGCCAGCAGCCCGGGACAGACCTCCTACAATGAGCAGTTCTTC,CASSPGQTSYNEQFF
TRBJ2-3,TRBV9,NA,TRBD2,TGTGCCAGCAGCGATTCCTTGACTAGCAGTAGCACAGATACGCAGTATTTT,CASSDSLTSSSTDTQYF
TRBJ2-3,TRBV5-1,NA,NA,TGCGCCAGCAGCTTCACTAGCCCTTCCACAGATACGCAGTATTTT,CASSFTSPSTDTQYF
TRBJ2-1,TRBV5-1,NA,NA,TGCGCCAGCAGCAGTAGCGGCCCAAATACCAATGAGCAGTTCTTC,CASSSSGPNTNEQFF
TRBJ1-3,TRBV5-4,few,NA,TGTGCCAGCAGCTTGGGCGAGTCGGGAAACACCATATATTTT,CASSLGESGNTIYF
TRBJ2-5,TRBV29-1,NA,NA,TGCAGCGTTGGCGGGGAAGAGACCCAGTACTTC,CSVGGEETQYF
TRBJ1-2,TRBV7-9,NA,TRBD1,TGTGCCAGCAGGTTTTCCGGGACAGGGGGCGATGGCTACACCTTC,CASRFSGTGGDGYTF
TRBJ2-1,TRBV29-1,NA,TRBD2,TGCAGCGTTTTTGGCGGGGGGCACAGCTCCTACAATGAGCAGTTCTTC,CSVFGGGHSSYNEQFF
TRBJ2-1,TRBV10-3,NA,TRBD1,TGTGCCATCACCAACCAAGGACAGGGGGTGGGTGAGCAGTTCTTC,CAITNQGQGVGEQFF
TRBJ1-4,TRBV5-1,NA,NA,TGCGCCAGCAGCTTGGGTGGGGTTGAAAAACTGTTTTTT,CASSLGGVEKLFF
TRBJ2-3,TRBV5-1,NA,NA,TGCGCCAGCAGCTTGGAAGATGGGAGCGCAGATACGCAGTATTTT,CASSLEDGSADTQYF
TRBJ1-5,TRBV19,NA,NA,TGTGCCGCCCGAGGAAGCAATCAGCCCCAGCATTTT,CAARGSNQPQHF
TRBJ1-2,TRBV18,NA,NA,TGTGCCAGCTCCCCCGGGGGAGCTTTTGGCTACACCTTC,CASSPGGAFGYTF
TRBJ2-6,TRBV5-1,NA,NA,TGCGCCAGCAGCCCCCAGGCTGGGGACGGGGCCAACGTCCTGACTTTC,CASSPQAGDGANVLTF
TRBJ2-3,TRBV29-1,NA,TRBD2,TGCAGCGTAGCGGGACTAGCGGGGGGTTTGGCAGATACGCAGTATTTT,CSVAGLAGGLADTQYF
TRBJ2-1,TRBV19,NA,NA,TGTGCCAGTAACCCGACAGGTCCGAGCTCCTACAATGAGCAGTTCTTC,CASNPTGPSSYNEQFF
TRBJ1-1,TRBV7-8,NA,TRBD1,TGTGCCAGCAGCCCCGGGACAGCCACTACTGAAGCTTTCTTT,CASSPGTATTEAFF
TRBJ2-6,TRBV7-9,NA,TRBD1,TGTGCCAGCAGCTTATGGGACAGGCTGAGCTCTGGGGCCAACGTCCTGACTTTC,CASSLWDRLSSGANVLTF
TRBJ2-7,TRBV6-6,few,NA,TGTGCCAGCATTCAAGGTAGTGGTTCCTACGAGCAGTACTTC,CASIQGSGSYEQYF
TRBJ1-1,TRBV5-1,NA,NA,TGCGCCAGCAGCTTGGAAGTGGTGAACACTGAAGCTTTCTTT,CASSLEVVNTEAFF
TRBJ2-7,TRBV2,NA,NA,TGTGCCAGCAGTGCCTACCGGGACTACGAGCAGTACTTC,CASSAYRDYEQYF
TRBJ1-4,TRBV14,NA,NA,TGTGCCAGCAGCCACGTCGGGGAAGTGGGAGAAAAACTGTTTTTT,CASSHVGEVGEKLFF
TRBJ2-1,TRBV6-5,NA,TRBD2,TGTGCCAGCAGTTACCCGGGGGGGGCCACTGAGCAGTTCTTC,CASSYPGGATEQFF
TRBJ2-7,TRBV30,NA,NA,TGTGCCTGGACACGAGATCGCTACGAGCAGTACTTC,CAWTRDRYEQYF
TRBJ1-1,TRBV6-6,NA,NA,TGTGCCAGCAGTTACAGGCAGCCTGAAGCTTTCTTT,CASSYRQPEAFF
TRBJ2-7,TRBV18,NA,TRBD2,TGTGCCAGCTCACCGTCGCTAGCGGGAGCGAGCTACGAGCAGTACTTC,CASSPSLAGASYEQYF